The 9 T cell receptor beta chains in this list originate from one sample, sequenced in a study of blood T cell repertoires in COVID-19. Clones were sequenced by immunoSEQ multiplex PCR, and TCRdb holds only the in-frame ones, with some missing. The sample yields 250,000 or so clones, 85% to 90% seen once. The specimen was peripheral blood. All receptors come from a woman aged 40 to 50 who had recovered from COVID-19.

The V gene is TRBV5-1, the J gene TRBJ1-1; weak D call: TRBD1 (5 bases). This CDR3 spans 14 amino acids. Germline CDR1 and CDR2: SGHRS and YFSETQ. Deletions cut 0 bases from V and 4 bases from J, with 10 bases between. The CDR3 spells CASSLARAGTEAFF. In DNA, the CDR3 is TGCGCCAGCAGCTTGGCCAGGGCTGGCACTGAAGCTTTCTTT.

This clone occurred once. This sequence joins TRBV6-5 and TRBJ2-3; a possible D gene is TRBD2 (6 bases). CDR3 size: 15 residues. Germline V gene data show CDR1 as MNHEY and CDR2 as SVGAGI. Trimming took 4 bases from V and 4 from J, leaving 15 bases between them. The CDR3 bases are TGTGCCAGCAGTTGGGGCGGGACTGTCTCAGATACGCAGTATTTT. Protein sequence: CASSWGGTVSDTQYF.

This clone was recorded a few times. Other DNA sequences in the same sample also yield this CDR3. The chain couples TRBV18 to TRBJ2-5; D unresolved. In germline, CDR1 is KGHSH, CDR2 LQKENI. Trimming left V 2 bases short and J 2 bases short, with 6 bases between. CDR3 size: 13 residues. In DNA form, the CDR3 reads TGTGCCAGCTCACCAGGGCTACAAGAGACCCAGTACTTC. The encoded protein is CASSPGLQETQYF.

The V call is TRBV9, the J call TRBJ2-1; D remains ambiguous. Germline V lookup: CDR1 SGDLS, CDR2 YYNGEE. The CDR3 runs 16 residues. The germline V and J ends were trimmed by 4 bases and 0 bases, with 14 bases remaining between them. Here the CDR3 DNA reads TGTGCCAGCAGCCGATCAGGTAAATCCTCCTACAATGAGCAGTTCTTC. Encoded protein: CASSRSGKSSYNEQFF.

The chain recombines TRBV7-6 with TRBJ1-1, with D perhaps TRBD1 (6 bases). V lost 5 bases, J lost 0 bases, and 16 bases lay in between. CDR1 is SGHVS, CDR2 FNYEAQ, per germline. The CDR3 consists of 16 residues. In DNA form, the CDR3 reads TGTGCCAGCAGCCTCCGGACTCAGGGGATGAACACTGAAGCTTTCTTT. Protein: CASSLRTQGMNTEAFF.

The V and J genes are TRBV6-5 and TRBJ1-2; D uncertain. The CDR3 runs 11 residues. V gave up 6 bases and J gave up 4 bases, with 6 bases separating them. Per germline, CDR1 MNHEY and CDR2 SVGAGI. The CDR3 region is CASRGSYGYTF. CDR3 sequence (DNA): TGTGCCAGCAGGGGCAGCTATGGCTACACCTTC.

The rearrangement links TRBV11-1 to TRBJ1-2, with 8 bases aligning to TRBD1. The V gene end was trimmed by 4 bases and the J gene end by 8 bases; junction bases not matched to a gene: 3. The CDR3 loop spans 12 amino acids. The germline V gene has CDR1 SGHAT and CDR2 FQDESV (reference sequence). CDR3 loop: CASSWTGSGYTF. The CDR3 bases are TGTGCCAGCAGCTGGACAGGGAGCGGCTACACCTTC.

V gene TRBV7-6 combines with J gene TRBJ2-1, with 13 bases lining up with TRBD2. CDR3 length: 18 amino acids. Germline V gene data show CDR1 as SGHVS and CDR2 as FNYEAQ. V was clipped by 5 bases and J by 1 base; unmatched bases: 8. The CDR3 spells CASSQTSGGIASYNEQFF. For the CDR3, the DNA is TGTGCCAGCAGCCAGACTAGCGGGGGGATCGCGTCCTACAATGAGCAGTTCTTC.

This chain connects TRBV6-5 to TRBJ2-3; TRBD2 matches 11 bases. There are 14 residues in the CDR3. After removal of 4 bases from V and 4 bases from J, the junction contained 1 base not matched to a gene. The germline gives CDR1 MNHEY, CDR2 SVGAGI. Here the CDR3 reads CASSSGLAADTQYF. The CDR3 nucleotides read TGTGCCAGCAGTTCGGGACTAGCGGCAGATACGCAGTATTTT.